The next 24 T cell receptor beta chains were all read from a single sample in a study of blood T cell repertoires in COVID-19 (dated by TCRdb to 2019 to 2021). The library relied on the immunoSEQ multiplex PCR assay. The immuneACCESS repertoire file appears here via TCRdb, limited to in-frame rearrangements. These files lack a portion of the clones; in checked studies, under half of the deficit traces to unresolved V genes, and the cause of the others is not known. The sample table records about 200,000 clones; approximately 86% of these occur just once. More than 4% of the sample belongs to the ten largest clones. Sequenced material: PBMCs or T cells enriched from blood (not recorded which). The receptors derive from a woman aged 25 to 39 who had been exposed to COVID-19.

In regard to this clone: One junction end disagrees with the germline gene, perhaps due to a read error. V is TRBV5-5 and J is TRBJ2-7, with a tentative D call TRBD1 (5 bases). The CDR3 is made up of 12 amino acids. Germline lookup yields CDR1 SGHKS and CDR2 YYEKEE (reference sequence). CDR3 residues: CASSLGLDSPIF. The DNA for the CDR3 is TGTGCCAGCAGCTTGGGACTTGACAGCCCAATCTTC.

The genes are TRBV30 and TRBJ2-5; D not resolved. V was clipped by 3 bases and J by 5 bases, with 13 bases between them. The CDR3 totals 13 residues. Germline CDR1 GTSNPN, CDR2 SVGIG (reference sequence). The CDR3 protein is CAWRTPPRETQYF. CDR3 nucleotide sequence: TGTGCCTGGAGAACCCCCCCGCGGGAGACCCAGTACTTC.

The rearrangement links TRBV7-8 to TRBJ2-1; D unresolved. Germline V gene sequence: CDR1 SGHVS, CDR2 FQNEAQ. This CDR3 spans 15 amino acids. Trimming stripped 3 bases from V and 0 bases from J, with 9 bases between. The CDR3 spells CASSLMGTSYNEQFF. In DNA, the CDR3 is TGTGCCAGCAGCTTGATGGGCACCTCCTACAATGAGCAGTTCTTC.

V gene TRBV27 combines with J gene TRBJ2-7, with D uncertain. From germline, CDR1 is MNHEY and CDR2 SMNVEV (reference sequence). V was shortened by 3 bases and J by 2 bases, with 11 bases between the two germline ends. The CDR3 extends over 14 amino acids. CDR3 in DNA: TGTGCCAGCAGTTTTATCTCTCCCCCCTACGAGCAGTACTTC. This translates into CASSFISPPYEQYF.

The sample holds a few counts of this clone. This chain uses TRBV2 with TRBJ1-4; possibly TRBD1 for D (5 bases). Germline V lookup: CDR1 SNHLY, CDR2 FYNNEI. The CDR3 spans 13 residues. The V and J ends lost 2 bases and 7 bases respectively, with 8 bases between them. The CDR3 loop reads CASSEIQGEKLFF. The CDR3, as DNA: TGTGCCAGCAGTGAAATTCAGGGTGAAAAACTGTTTTTT.

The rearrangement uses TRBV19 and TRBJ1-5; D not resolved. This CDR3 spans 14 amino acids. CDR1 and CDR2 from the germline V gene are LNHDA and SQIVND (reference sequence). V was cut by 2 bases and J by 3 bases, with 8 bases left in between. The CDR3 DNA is TGTGCCAGTAGTATAAGAACAGACAATCAGCCCCAGCATTTT. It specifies CASSIRTDNQPQHF.

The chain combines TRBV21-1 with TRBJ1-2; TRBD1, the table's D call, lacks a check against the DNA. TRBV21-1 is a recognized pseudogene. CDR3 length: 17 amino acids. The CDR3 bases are TGTGCCAGCAGCAAAATGGTGGTGAGGGACAGGGCACCAGGCTACACCTTC. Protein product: CASSKMVVRDRAPGYTF.

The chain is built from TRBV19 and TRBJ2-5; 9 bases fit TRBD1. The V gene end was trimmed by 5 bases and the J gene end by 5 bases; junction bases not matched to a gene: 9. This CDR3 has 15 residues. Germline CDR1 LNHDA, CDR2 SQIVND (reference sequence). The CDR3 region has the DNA TGTGCCAGTAGTTTCTCGGGACAGGGATTGGAGACCCAGTACTTC. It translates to CASSFSGQGLETQYF.

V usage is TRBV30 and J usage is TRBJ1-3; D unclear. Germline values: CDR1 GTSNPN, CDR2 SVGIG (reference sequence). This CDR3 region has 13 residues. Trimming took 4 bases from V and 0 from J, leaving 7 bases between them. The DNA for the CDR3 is TGTGCCTGGACGGGGTACTCTGGAAACACCATATATTTT. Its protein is CAWTGYSGNTIYF.

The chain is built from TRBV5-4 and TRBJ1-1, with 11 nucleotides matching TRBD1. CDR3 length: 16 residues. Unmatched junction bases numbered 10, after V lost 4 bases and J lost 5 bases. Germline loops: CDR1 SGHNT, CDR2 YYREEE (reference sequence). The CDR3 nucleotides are TGTGCCAGCAGCCCAGGACAGGGGGCGGTTCGAACTGAAGCTTTCTTT. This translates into CASSPGQGAVRTEAFF. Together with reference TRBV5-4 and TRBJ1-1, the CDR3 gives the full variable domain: ETGVTQSPTHLIKTRGQQVTLRCSSQSGHNTVSWYQQALGQGPQFIFQYYREEENGRGNFPPRFSGLQFPNYSSELNVNALELDDSALYLCASSPGQGAVRTEAFFGQGTRLTVV.

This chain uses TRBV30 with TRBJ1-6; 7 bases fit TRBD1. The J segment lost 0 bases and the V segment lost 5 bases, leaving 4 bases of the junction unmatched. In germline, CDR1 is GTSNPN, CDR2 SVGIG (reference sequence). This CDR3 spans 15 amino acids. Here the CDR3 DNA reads TGTGCCTGGGGGTCAGGGGGCTCCTATAATTCACCCCTCCACTTT. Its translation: CAWGSGGSYNSPLHF.

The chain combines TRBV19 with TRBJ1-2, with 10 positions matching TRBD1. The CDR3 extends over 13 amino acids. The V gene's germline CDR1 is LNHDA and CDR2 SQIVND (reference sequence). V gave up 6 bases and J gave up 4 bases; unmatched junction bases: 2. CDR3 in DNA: TGTGCCAGTAGCGGGACAGGGGTCTATGGCTACACCTTC. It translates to CASSGTGVYGYTF.

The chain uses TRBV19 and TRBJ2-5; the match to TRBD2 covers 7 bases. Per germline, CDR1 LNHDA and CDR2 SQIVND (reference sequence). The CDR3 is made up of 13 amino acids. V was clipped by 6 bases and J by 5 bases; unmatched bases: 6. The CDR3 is CASSKTSRETQYF. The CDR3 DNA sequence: TGTGCCAGTAGCAAGACTAGCAGGGAGACCCAGTACTTC.

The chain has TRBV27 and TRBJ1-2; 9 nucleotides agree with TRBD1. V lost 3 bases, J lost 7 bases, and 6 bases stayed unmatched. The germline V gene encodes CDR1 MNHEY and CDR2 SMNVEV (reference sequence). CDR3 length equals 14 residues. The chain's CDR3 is CASSFWGQGSGYTF. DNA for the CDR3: TGTGCCAGCAGTTTTTGGGGACAGGGATCTGGCTACACCTTC.

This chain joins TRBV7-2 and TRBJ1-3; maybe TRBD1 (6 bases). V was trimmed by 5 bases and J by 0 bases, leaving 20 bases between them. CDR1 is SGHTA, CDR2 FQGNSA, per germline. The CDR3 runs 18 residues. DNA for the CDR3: TGTGCCAGCAGCCCCCCCCTCGGACAGTTCCTCTCTGGAAACACCATATATTTT. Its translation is CASSPPLGQFLSGNTIYF.

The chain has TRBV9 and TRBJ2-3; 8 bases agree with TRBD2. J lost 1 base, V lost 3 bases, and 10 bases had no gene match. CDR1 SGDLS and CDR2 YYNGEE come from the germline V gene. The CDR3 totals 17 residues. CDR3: CASSEASGGLGTDTQYF. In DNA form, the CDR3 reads TGTGCCAGCAGCGAAGCAAGCGGGGGCCTAGGCACAGATACGCAGTATTTT.

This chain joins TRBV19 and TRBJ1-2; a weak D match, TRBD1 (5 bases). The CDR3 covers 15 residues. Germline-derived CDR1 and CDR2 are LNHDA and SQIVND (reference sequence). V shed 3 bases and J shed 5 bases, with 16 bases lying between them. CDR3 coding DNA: TGTGCCAGTAGTATTTCTACGCAGGGAAGATATGGCTACACCTTC. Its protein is CASSISTQGRYGYTF.

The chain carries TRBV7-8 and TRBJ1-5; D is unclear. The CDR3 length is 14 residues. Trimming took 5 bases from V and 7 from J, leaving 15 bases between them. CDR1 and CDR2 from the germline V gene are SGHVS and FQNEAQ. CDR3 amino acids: CASSPGRTLQPQHF. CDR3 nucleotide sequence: TGTGCCAGCAGCCCAGGCCGCACCTTACAGCCCCAGCATTTT. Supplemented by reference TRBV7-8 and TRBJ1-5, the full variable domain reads GAGVSQSPRYKVAKRGQDVALRCDPISGHVSLFWYQQALGQGPEFLTYFQNEAQLDKSGLPSDRFFAERPEGSVSTLKIQRTQQEDSAVYLCASSPGRTLQPQHFGDGTRLSIL.

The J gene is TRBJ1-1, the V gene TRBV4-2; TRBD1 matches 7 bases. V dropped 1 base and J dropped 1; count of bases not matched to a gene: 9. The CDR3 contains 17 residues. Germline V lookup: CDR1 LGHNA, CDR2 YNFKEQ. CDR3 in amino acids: CASSQGDTGDTNTEAFF. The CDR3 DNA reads TGTGCCAGCAGCCAAGGAGATACAGGGGACACGAACACTGAAGCTTTCTTT.

CDR3 amino acids: CASRRGGGESGANVLTF. CDR3 DNA: TGTGCCAGCAGGAGAGGGGGTGGCGAATCTGGGGCCAACGTCCTGACTTTC. V usage is TRBV2 and J usage is TRBJ2-6; tentative D call: TRBD1 (6 bases). V lost 6 bases and J lost 1, with 16 bases in between. Looked up from germline, CDR1 is SNHLY and CDR2 is FYNNEI. CDR3 length equals 17 residues. The full variable domain, its missing parts supplied by reference TRBV2 and TRBJ2-6, is EPEVTQTPSHQVTQMGQEVILRCVPISNHLYFYWYRQILGQKVEFLVSFYNNEISEKSEIFDDQFSVERPDGSNFTLKIRSTKLEDSAMYFCASRRGGGESGANVLTFGAGSRLTVL.

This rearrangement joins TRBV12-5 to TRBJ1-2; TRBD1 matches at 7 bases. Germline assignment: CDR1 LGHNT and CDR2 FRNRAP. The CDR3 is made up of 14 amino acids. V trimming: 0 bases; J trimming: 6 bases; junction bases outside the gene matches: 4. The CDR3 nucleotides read TGTGCTAGTGGTTTGGTCCCGACAGGGAATGGCTACACCTTC. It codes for CASGLVPTGNGYTF.

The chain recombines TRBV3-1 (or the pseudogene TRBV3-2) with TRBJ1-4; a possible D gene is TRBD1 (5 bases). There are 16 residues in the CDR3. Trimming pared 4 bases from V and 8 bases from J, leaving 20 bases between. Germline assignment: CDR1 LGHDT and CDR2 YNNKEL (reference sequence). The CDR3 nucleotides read TGTGCCAGCAGCCGCGGGACGGGGAGGGCTGGCGAAAAACTGTTTTTT. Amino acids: CASSRGTGRAGEKLFF.

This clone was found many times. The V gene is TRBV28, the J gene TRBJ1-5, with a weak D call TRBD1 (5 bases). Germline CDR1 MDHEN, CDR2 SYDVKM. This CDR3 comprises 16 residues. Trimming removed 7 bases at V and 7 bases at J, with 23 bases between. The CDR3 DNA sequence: TGTGCCAGCACCACCTTTGGGGGGACGGTGGGGCAGCCCCAGCATTTT. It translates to CASTTFGGTVGQPQHF.

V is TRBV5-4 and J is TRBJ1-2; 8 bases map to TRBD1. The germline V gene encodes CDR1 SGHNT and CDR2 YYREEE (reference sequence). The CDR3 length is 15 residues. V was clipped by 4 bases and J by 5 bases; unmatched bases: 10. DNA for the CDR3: TGTGCCAGCAGCCTCCGACAGGGGAGGGGGTATGGCTACACCTTC. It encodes CASSLRQGRGYGYTF.